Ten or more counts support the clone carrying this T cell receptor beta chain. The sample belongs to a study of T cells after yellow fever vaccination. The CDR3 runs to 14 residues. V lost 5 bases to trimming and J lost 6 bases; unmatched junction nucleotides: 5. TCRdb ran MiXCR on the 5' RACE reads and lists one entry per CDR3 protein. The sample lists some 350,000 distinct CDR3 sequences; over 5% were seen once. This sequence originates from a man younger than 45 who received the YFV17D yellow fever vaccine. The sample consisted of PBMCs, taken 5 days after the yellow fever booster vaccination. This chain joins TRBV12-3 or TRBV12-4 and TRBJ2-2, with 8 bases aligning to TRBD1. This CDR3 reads CASSIRGRAGELFF. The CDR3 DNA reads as TGTGCCAGCAGTATCAGGGGGCGAGCCGGGGAGCTGTTTTTT.